The 14 T cell receptor beta chains in this list originate from one sample, sequenced in a study of glioma-infiltrating T cells. Amplification of TCR alpha and beta CDR3 regions from RNA used iRepertoire nested multiplex PCR. TCRdb recomputed calls from the multiplex PCR reads with MiXCR, one row per CDR3 protein. The sample yields more than 95,000 distinct CDR3 sequences, roughly 25% seen once. Sequencing input: glioma tissue, nonneoplastic brain tissue, or PBMCs (not recorded which). Receptor source: a human donor with low-grade glioma or glioblastoma, undergoing nonglioma brain surgery, or in good health (not recorded which).

Concerning this clonotype: This may be a read error, as it is one base from a much larger clone. The chain is built from TRBV27 and TRBJ2-7, with 13 bases fitting TRBD2. This CDR3 has 13 amino acids. CDR1 and CDR2 from the germline V gene are MNHEY and SMNVEV (reference sequence). This CDR3 is CASGGTSGNEQCF. The CDR3 DNA follows: TGTGCCAGCGGGGGGACTAGCGGGAACGAGCAGTGCTTC.

In this sample, this clonotype turned up a few times. CDR3 in amino acids: CASRRDYPYEQYF. CDR3 bases: TGCGCCAGCCGCCGGGACTACCCCTACGAGCAGTACTTC. The rearrangement uses TRBV5-1 and TRBJ2-7; 7 bases are shared with TRBD2. Per the germline V gene, CDR1 is SGHRS and CDR2 is YFSETQ. This CDR3 is built from 13 residues. V lost 7 bases to trimming and J lost 2 bases; unmatched junction nucleotides: 6.

A remark on this clonotype: A read error may be the cause here, since a much bigger clone is one base away. V is TRBV10-2 and J is TRBJ2-3; D is perhaps TRBD1 (6 bases). The CDR3 contains 15 residues. Germline V lookup: CDR1 WSHSY, CDR2 SAAADI. CDR3 protein: CASSEVQGQADTKYF. The CDR3 DNA follows: TGCGCCAGCAGTGAGGTCCAGGGACAAGCAGATACGAAGTATTTT.

This chain links TRBV7-9 with TRBJ1-1; tentatively, D is TRBD1 (5 bases). V was pared by 5 bases and J by 0 bases, with 10 bases between. Germline assignment: CDR1 SEHNR and CDR2 FQNEAQ (reference sequence). This CDR3 region has 14 residues. CDR3 sequence reads: CASSRGGMNTEAFF. In DNA form, the CDR3 reads TGTGCCAGCAGCCGGGGGGGTATGAACACTGAAGCTTTCTTT.

This clonotype is termed medium-sized. The chain uses TRBV20-1 and TRBJ2-7; possibly TRBD1 or TRBD2 for D (5 bases each). CDR1 is DFQATT, CDR2 SNEGSKA, per germline (reference sequence). The CDR3 has 15 residues. V lost 3 bases, J lost 9 bases, and 24 bases lay in between. CDR3 in DNA: TGCAGTGCTAGGGCCAGGGAAGCTGGAGGATTCGGGCAGTACTTC. Translation gives CSARAREAGGFGQYF.

The CDR3 reads CASSSTSGYNEQFF. The DNA for the CDR3 is TGTGCCAGCAGCTCTACTAGCGGTTACAATGAGCAGTTCTTC. The chain carries TRBV5-4 and TRBJ2-1, with TRBD2 matching over 8 bases. This CDR3 is 14 amino acids long. Germline CDR1 is SGHNT and CDR2 is YYREEE (reference sequence). The V gene end was trimmed by 3 bases and the J gene end by 4 bases; junction bases not matched to a gene: 3.

V gene TRBV6-2 or TRBV6-3 combines with J gene TRBJ1-6; 8 nucleotides agree with TRBD1. This CDR3 region has 14 residues. Looked up from germline, CDR1 is MNHEY and CDR2 is SVGEGT. V dropped 6 bases and J dropped 12; count of bases not matched to a gene: 10. This CDR3 is CASSATGDNQPLHF. The CDR3 nucleotides read TGTGCCAGCAGCGCGACAGGGGATAATCAACCCCTCCACTTT.

Many counts were recorded for this clonotype. The J gene is TRBJ2-7, the V gene TRBV28, with 9 positions matching TRBD2. The ends lost 6 bases at V and 4 bases at J; junction bases unmatched: 10. Germline loops: CDR1 MDHEN, CDR2 SYDVKM. There are 15 residues in the CDR3. This chain's CDR3 is CASSILAGRGYEQYF. DNA of the CDR3: TGTGCCAGCAGCATCCTAGCGGGAAGAGGATACGAGCAGTACTTC.

This chain links TRBV12-3 or TRBV12-4 with TRBJ1-6, with D possibly matching TRBD1 (6 bases). Trimming removed 7 bases at V and 10 bases at J, with 17 bases between. The CDR3 consists of 14 residues. The CDR3: CASKIDRPNSPLHF. The CDR3 nucleotides are TGTGCCAGCAAAATCGACAGGCCCAACTCACCCCTCCACTTT.

This clonotype was picked up many times. The V gene is TRBV20-1, the J gene TRBJ2-1; 7 bases are shared with TRBD2. Per germline, CDR1 DFQATT and CDR2 SNEGSKA (reference sequence). Losses at the gene ends were 0 bases for V and 6 bases for J; bases not matched to a gene: 8. There are 15 residues in the CDR3. The CDR3 loop is CSARDPGLLRNEQFF. The CDR3 bases are TGCAGTGCTAGAGATCCGGGACTACTCCGCAATGAGCAGTTCTTC.

V gene TRBV6-6 combines with J gene TRBJ1-1; possibly TRBD1 for D (5 bases). This CDR3 region has 13 residues. Trimming removed 6 bases from V and 1 base from J, with 9 bases in between. Germline assignment: CDR1 MNHNY and CDR2 SVGAGI (reference sequence). The CDR3 sequence is CASRGPENTEAFF. The CDR3 DNA follows: TGTGCCAGCAGGGGACCGGAGAACACTGAAGCTTTCTTT.

As to this clonotype: A read error may produce the germline difference seen at one junction end. CDR3 sequence reads: CASSQGRGANYGYSF. CDR3 nucleotide sequence: TGTGCCAGCAGCCAAGGACGGGGGGCTAACTATGGTTACAGCTTC. The rearrangement links TRBV7-9 to TRBJ1-2; D possibly corresponds to TRBD1 (6 bases). Per germline, CDR1 SEHNR and CDR2 FQNEAQ (reference sequence). The CDR3 is 15 residues long.

As to this clonotype: This may arise from a read error, as a much more abundant clone is one base away. V and J are TRBV4-2 and TRBJ2-1; 8 bases fit TRBD2. This CDR3 is 17 amino acids long. The V segment lost 4 bases and the J segment 6 bases; nucleotides outside the gene matches: 14. The germline V gene encodes CDR1 LGHNA and CDR2 YNFKEQ. DNA of the CDR3: TGTGCCAGCAGCCCACCGAGACGGGAGGGGGAGGGCAATGAGCAGTTCTTC. Protein product: CASSPPRREGEGNEQFF.

This clonotype was found many times. V is TRBV20-1 and J is TRBJ1-2, with D possibly TRBD1 on 6 matching bases. V was clipped by 6 bases and J by 6 bases, with 23 bases between them. CDR3 length: 15 amino acids. CDR1 is DFQATT, CDR2 SNEGSKA, per germline (reference sequence). CDR3 coding DNA: TGCAGTGCCCCAAGGGGGGGGGGCGCGATGAATGGCTACACCTTC. Protein: CSAPRGGGAMNGYTF.